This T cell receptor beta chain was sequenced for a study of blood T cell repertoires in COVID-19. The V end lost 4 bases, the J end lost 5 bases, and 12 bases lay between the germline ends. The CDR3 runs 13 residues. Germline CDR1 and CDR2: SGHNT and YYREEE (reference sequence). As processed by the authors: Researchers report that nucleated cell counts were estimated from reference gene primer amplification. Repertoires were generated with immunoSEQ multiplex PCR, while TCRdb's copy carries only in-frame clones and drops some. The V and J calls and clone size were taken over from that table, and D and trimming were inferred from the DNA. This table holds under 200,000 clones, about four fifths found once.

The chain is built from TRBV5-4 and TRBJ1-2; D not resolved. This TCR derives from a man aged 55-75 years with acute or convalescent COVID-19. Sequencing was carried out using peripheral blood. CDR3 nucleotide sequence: TGTGCCAGCAGCCCCCTGGGCACGTATGGCTACACCTTC. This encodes CASSPLGTYGYTF.